The clone carrying this TCR beta chain was picked up a small number of times. Its antigen is as yet unknown. The CDR3 loop spans 14 amino acids. Germline V CDR1 and CDR2: SGHRS, YFSETQ. V dropped 4 bases and J dropped 6; count of bases not matched to a gene: 8. Using its own MiXCR run on the RT-PCR reads, TCRdb lists one record per CDR3 protein. The sample comprises about 500,000 distinct CDR3 sequences, about 15% of which are singletons, and around 3% rests with the top ten. The source of the sample is a study of response to subunit inactivated influenza vaccine. Findings and caveats of the study: Authors suggested that a seasonal influenza vaccination recruits few new T cells each time.

Sample: CD4+ T cells sorted from PBMCs, taken less than 30 months after vaccination. The TCR originated in a man aged 50-75 years who received an inactivated influenza vaccine. The chain couples TRBV5-1 to TRBJ2-7, with 9 bases matching TRBD1. CDR3 in amino acids: CASSAGQGGGEQYF. The CDR3, as DNA: TGCGCCAGCAGCGCGGGACAGGGTGGAGGCGAGCAGTACTTC.